The T cell receptor (beta chain) described here comes from a study of cytomegalovirus exposure and HLA in healthy donors. Findings of the study overall: Later analysis placed DRB1 highest and HLA-C lowest in TCR association rates, which differed by HLA locus.

The PCR employed 60 Vbeta primers together with 13 Jbeta primers. This table comes from immunoSEQ multiplex PCR, and its TCRdb copy is limited to in-frame clones, with some not included. The table shows 150,000 to 180,000 clones, with 70% to 90% occurring only once. CDR1 SGHTA and CDR2 FQGNSA come from the germline V gene. V was clipped by 6 bases and J by 8 bases; unmatched bases: 18. The CDR3 is 16 residues long. In the case of this clone: Its antigen is as yet unknown.

The J gene is TRBJ1-2, the V gene TRBV7-2; 7 bases match TRBD1. The source of this sequence is a woman aged 40 to 55 in good health and CMV-seropositive. The sequenced sample consisted of PBMCs. CDR3 loop: CASSSDVGQRAGGYTF. In nucleotides, the CDR3 is TGTGCCAGCAGTTCGGATGTGGGACAGAGAGCTGGGGGCTACACCTTC.